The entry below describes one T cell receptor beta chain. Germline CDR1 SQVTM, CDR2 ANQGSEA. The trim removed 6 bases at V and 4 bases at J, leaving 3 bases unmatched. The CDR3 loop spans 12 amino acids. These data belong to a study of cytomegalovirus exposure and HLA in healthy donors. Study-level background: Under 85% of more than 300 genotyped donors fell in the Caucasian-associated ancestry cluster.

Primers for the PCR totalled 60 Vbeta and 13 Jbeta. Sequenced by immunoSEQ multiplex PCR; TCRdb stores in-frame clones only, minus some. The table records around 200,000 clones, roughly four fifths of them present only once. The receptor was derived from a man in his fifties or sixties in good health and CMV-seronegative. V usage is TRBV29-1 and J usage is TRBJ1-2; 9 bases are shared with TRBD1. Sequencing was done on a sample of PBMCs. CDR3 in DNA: TGCAGCGTAGGACAGGGGTCCTATGGCTACACCTTC. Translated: CSVGQGSYGYTF.